A single sample is the source of the 10 T cell receptor beta chains below, sequenced in a study of OX40 agonist ivuxolimab in advanced cancers. Assay: immunoSEQ multiplex PCR; the TCRdb copy retains only in-frame clones and omits some. The table shows about 50,000 clones, with approximately 90% occurring only once. The sample consisted of CD4+ or CD8+ T cells sorted from blood, taken in a trial of the OX40 agonist ivuxolimab. The source is an adult with an advanced solid tumor such as melanoma, head and neck, liver or kidney cancer.

The V gene is TRBV4-1, the J gene TRBJ2-5; D call uncertain. V lost 1 base to trimming and J lost 0 bases, with 6 bases between them. The CDR3 covers 14 residues. CDR1 and CDR2 from the germline V gene are MGHRA and YSYEKL. In DNA form, the CDR3 reads TGCGCCAGCAGCCAAGGACGGTACCAAGAGACCCAGTACTTC. This codes for CASSQGRYQETQYF.

This clone appeared a single time. The gene calls are TRBV5-4 and TRBJ1-2; D is undetermined. Germline V lookup: CDR1 SGHNT, CDR2 YYREEE (reference sequence). The CDR3 totals 15 residues. V gave up 3 bases and J gave up 6 bases, with 18 bases separating them. The DNA of the CDR3 is TGTGCCAGCAGCTACCCCTCGAAGGGTTCCGATGGCTACACCTTC. This gives the protein CASSYPSKGSDGYTF.

In its sample, this clone was seen once. The chain is built from TRBV9 and TRBJ2-5; 9 bases align to TRBD2. The V and J ends lost 7 bases and 7 bases, in that order; junction bases with no gene match: 11. Germline CDR1 is SGDLS and CDR2 is YYNGEE. The CDR3 contains 14 residues. In DNA, the CDR3 is TGTGCCAGCGATAGCGGGGGCAACCGGGGGACCCAGTACTTC. Protein: CASDSGGNRGTQYF. Together with reference TRBV9 and TRBJ2-5, the CDR3 gives the full variable domain: DSGVTQTPKHLITATGQRVTLRCSPRSGDLSVYWYQQSLDQGLQFLIQYYNGEERAKGNILERFSAQQFPDLHSELNLSSLELGDSALYFCASDSGGNRGTQYFGPGTRLLVL.

The chain carries TRBV4-1 and TRBJ2-7; TRBD2 aligns across 9 bases. CDR1 and CDR2 (germline): MGHRA, YSYEKL. The CDR3 runs to 16 residues. Trimming cost V 0 bases and J 7 bases; bases outside gene matches: 10. The CDR3 DNA follows: TGCGCCAGCAGCCAAGATCATGTAGCGGGAGTTCATGAGCAGTACTTC. This translates into CASSQDHVAGVHEQYF.

V gene TRBV11-2 combines with J gene TRBJ2-1; tentatively, D is TRBD2 (7 bases). The length of the CDR3 is 15 residues. Germline CDR1 and CDR2: SGHAT and FQNNGV. Trimming removed 11 bases at V and 8 bases at J, with 25 bases between. CDR3 coding DNA: TGTGCCGTCTCCCGGGGGCGGGGGATCTTCTATGAGCAGTTCTTC. Translation: CAVSRGRGIFYEQFF.

Here the CDR3 DNA reads TGTGCCACCACCTGGGAAGGGAGCCCTGGAAACACCATATATTTT. This gives the protein CATTWEGSPGNTIYF. The V and J genes are TRBV10-3 and TRBJ1-3; D ambiguous. The CDR3 runs 15 residues. Trimming shortened V by 10 bases and J by 2 bases, and 18 bases separated the two germline ends. Looked up from germline, CDR1 is ENHRY and CDR2 is SYGVKD.

J is TRBJ2-7 and V is TRBV5-1; 8 bases are shared with TRBD2. With 2 bases clipped from V and 1 base from J, the junction kept 2 bases outside the gene matches. Germline CDR1 SGHRS, CDR2 YFSETQ. The CDR3 totals 14 residues. The CDR3 spells CASSFTSGSYEQYF. The CDR3, as DNA: TGCGCCAGCAGCTTCACTAGCGGTTCCTACGAGCAGTACTTC.

This chain connects TRBV5-1 to TRBJ2-7, with D hard to call. The CDR3 is 14 amino acids. From germline, CDR1 is SGHRS and CDR2 YFSETQ. V lost 1 base and J lost 1, with 9 bases in between. In nucleotides, the CDR3 is TGCGCCAGCAGCTTGTCCCCCGAGTCCTACGAGCAGTACTTC. It codes for CASSLSPESYEQYF.

This chain connects TRBV28 to TRBJ1-5; D perhaps matches TRBD1 (6 bases). The germline gives CDR1 MDHEN, CDR2 SYDVKM. The CDR3 sequence is 14 residues long. Deletions cut 5 bases from V and 1 base from J, with 9 bases between. The CDR3 spells CASSGRGSNQPQHF. The CDR3 DNA follows: TGTGCCAGCAGTGGCAGGGGAAGCAATCAGCCCCAGCATTTT.

This clone was counted a single time. This CDR3 is CASSFLSGLQETQYF. CDR3 sequence (DNA): TGTGCCAGCAGCTTCCTTAGTGGTCTCCAAGAGACCCAGTACTTC. The chain carries TRBV7-8 and TRBJ2-5; D gene ambiguous. CDR3 length: 15 residues. The ends were cut back, 3 bases at V and 1 base at J, with 12 bases in the middle. Germline CDR1 and CDR2: SGHVS and FQNEAQ.